The 8 T cell receptor beta chains given below trace back to one sample, sequenced in a study of T-cell reconstitution after alpha-beta-depleted transplantation in children. Unique molecular identifiers tagged the TCRbeta library. TCRdb called the PCR reads again in MiXCR, with one record for every CDR3 protein. The sample yields around 490,000 distinct CDR3 sequences, about 10% seen once. Sequenced material: PBMCs, mostly from graft donor cells, taken 180 days after TCRalphabeta/CD19-depleted stem cell transplant. These receptors were obtained from a female patient between 2 and 15 years old who had a stem cell transplant for aplastic anemia, so the T cells may come from the graft donor.

This clonotype appeared many times. The gene calls are TRBV4-3 and TRBJ2-7; perhaps TRBD1 as D (6 bases). Germline CDR1 LGHNA, CDR2 YSLEER. Trimming pared 4 bases from V and 2 bases from J, leaving 24 bases between. This CDR3 has 18 residues. Here the CDR3 reads CASSRVQVPRDKPYEQYF. The CDR3 region has the DNA TGCGCCAGCAGCCGCGTACAAGTTCCCCGGGACAAACCCTACGAGCAGTACTTC.

This clonotype was counted between two and nine times. J is TRBJ2-1 and V is TRBV4-3; no clear D. This CDR3 is built from 15 residues. V was clipped by 3 bases and J by 0 bases, with 9 bases between them. Germline CDR1 LGHNA, CDR2 YSLEER. The CDR3, as DNA: TGCGCCAGCAGCCAGAACCCGGGCTCCTACAATGAGCAGTTCTTC. It translates to CASSQNPGSYNEQFF.

The chain combines TRBV20-1 with TRBJ2-7; the D is unclear. The germline CDR1 and CDR2 sequences are DFQATT and SNEGSKA (reference sequence). This CDR3 is built from 14 residues. Trimming took off 3 bases at V and 2 bases at J, with 14 bases between the two ends. The CDR3 protein is CSARSDSRTYEQYF. CDR3 sequence (DNA): TGCAGTGCTAGGAGCGATTCTCGGACCTACGAGCAGTACTTC.

There are a few counts of this clonotype. The chain links TRBV5-1 to TRBJ2-2, with D possibly TRBD1 on 7 matching bases. In germline, CDR1 is SGHRS, CDR2 YFSETQ. V was shortened by 9 bases and J by 6 bases, with 27 bases between the two germline ends. This CDR3 is 17 amino acids long. The CDR3 sequence is CATKTGPLAGGSGELFF. DNA of the CDR3: TGCGCCACCAAGACAGGGCCATTAGCCGGAGGGTCCGGGGAGCTGTTTTTT.

This clonotype was observed a handful of times. The chain links TRBV29-1 to TRBJ1-1, with D perhaps TRBD1 (5 bases). From germline, CDR1 is SQVTM and CDR2 ANQGSEA. V was trimmed by 3 bases and J by 1 base, leaving 9 bases between them. The CDR3 contains 13 residues. In DNA, the CDR3 is TGCAGCGTTGACAGGGCGTGGAACACTGAAGCTTTCTTT. It encodes CSVDRAWNTEAFF. Full variable domain (rest looked up from reference TRBV29-1 and TRBJ1-1): SAVISQKPSRDICQRGTSLTIQCQVDSQVTMMFWYRQQPGQSLTLIATANQGSEATYESGFVIDKFPISRPNLTFSTLTVSNMSPEDSSIYLCSVDRAWNTEAFFGQGTRLTVV.

The rearrangement links TRBV28 to TRBJ2-7, with D possibly called TRBD1 or TRBD2 (5 bases each). The CDR3 is 14 residues long. The V and J ends lost 3 bases and 2 bases respectively, with 11 bases between them. Germline V lookup: CDR1 MDHEN, CDR2 SYDVKM. CDR3: CASSFLMGPYEQYF. Here the CDR3 DNA reads TGTGCCAGCAGTTTTCTGATGGGACCCTACGAGCAGTACTTC.

This clonotype was observed a handful of times. The chain is built from TRBV12-3 or TRBV12-4 and TRBJ2-1; 12 nucleotides line up with TRBD2. V shed 7 bases and J 12 bases; nucleotides not matched to a gene: 7. The CDR3 is made up of 13 amino acids. Written as DNA, the CDR3 is TGTGCCAGCACCCTGGGACTAGCGGGTCTGCAGTTCTTC. Amino acid sequence: CASTLGLAGLQFF.

This sequence joins TRBV6-2 or TRBV6-3 and TRBJ2-7; 10 bases line up with TRBD1. Unmatched junction bases numbered 6, after V lost 6 bases and J lost 4 bases. The CDR3 sequence is 14 residues long. The germline V gene has CDR1 MNHEY and CDR2 SVGEGT. This CDR3 is CASRGTGEAYEQYV. In DNA, the CDR3 is TGTGCCAGCAGAGGGACAGGGGAGGCTTACGAGCAGTACGTC.